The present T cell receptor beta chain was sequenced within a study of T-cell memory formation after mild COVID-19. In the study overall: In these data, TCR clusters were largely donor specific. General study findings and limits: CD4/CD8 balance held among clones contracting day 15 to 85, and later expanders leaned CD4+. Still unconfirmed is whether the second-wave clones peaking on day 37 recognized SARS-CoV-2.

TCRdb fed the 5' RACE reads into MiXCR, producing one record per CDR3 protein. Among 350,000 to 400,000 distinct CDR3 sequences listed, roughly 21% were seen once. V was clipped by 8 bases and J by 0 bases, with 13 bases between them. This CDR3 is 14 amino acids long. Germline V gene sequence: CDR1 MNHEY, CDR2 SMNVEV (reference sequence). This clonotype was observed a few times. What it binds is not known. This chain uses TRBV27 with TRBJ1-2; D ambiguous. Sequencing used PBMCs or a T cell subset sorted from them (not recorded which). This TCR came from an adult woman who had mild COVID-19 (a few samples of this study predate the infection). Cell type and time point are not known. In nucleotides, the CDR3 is TGTGCCAGCCGGCAGGCCGCAGCTAACTATGGCTACACCTTC. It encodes CASRQAAANYGYTF.